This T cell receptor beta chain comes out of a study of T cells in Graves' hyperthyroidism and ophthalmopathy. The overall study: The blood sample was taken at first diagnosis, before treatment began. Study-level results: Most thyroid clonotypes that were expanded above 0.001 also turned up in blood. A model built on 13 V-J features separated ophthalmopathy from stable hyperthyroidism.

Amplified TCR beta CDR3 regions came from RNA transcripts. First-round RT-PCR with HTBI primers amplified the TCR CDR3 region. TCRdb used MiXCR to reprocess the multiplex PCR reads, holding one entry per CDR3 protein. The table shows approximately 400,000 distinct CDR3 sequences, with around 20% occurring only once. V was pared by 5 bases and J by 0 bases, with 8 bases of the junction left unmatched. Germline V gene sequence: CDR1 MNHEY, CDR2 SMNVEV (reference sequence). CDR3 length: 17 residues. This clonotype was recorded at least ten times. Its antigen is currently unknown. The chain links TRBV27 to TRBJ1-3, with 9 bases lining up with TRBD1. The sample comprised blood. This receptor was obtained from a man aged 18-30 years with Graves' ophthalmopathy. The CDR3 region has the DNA TGTGCCAGCAGTCCCGGACAGGGGCCGCTCTCTGGAAACACCATATATTTT. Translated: CASSPGQGPLSGNTIYF.